This T cell receptor (beta chain) derives from a study of tumor-infiltrating lymphocytes in primary liver carcinoma (dated by TCRdb to 2016 to 2017). Notes on the research overall: Between November 2015 and March 2016, roughly five patients in China with histopathologically diagnosed primary liver carcinoma had their tumors surgically resected. Repertoires from technical replicates were highly reproducible, with mean shared-clone rates roughly 0.89 and correlation coefficients above 0.95. TCRbeta repertoire sequencing, expression microarrays and whole-exome sequencing were combined in the study across five regions of each liver tumor, with adjacent normal tissue and blood also included. The tumors of the five patients were staged as T1-T3 N0M0, with maximum diameters ranging from 4.2 to 10 cm. Samples yielded roughly 3.5 to 7.13 million productive TCRbeta reads; read depth did not differ significantly between tissue types. The five patients, three men and two women aged 30 to 69 years, had hepatocellular carcinoma (four) or combined HCC and intrahepatic cholangiocarcinoma (one). A total of 35 or so specimens from 5 patients went through TCRbeta repertoire sequencing, namely 25 tumor regions, 5 adjacent noncancerous liver tissues and 5 peripheral blood samples. The full study reports these points: Compared with blood, tumors had a significantly larger share of the repertoire taken up by the top 250 clones (p = 0.039). Consistent with antigen-driven expansion, pairs of tumor regions showed higher repertoire overlap (mean about 36%) than either tumor-adjacent pairs (around 17%) or tumor-blood pairs (approximately 15%). The study included only a few patients, and the authors note findings should be validated in a larger study. Because only the TCR beta chain was sequenced and unpaired alpha chains were not captured, true repertoire diversity is likely underestimated. Because the samples were bulk and unsorted, CD4+ and CD8+ T cell repertoires could not be compared.

The CDR3 contains 17 residues, cysteine and phenylalanine counted. The CDR3 DNA has 51 bases and is translated from base 1. CDR1 and CDR2, looked up from the germline V gene (reference sequence), are SGHNT and YYREEE. At the junction V is shortened by 8 bases and J by 6 bases; bases outside the gene matches: 17. A constant-region primer and ProtoScript II reverse transcriptase were used to reverse-transcribe TCRbeta-specific cDNA from roughly 500 ng total RNA. The TCRbeta libraries were prepared through three rounds of nested multiplex PCR following a slightly modified ARM-PCR procedure. Multiplex TRBV1-TRBV30 forward primers and a Cbeta reverse primer were used in the first two PCR rounds, each of which was run for approximately 10 cycles. Sample barcodes and Illumina adapters were attached in a final 25-cycle PCR using Deep VentR polymerase. Amplicons of 200-500 bp were gel-purified with a QIAquick gel extraction kit before sequencing. The TCRbeta amplicons were sequenced with 250-bp paired-end reads on an Illumina HiSeq 2500. The original pipeline was this. Trimmomatic v0.33 was used to quality-trim the reads, and FLASH v1.2.11 was used to merge paired reads so that full CDR3 sequences could be recovered. V, D and J germline segments were assigned to the rearranged TCRbeta sequences by MiGEC v1.2.1b. VDJtools v1.0.0 computed clonotype statistics and Shannon-Wiener diversity indices. Except for diversity analysis, only the 250 most abundant clonotypes of each sample were used in subsequent analyses to reduce sampling bias. The public reads were run again by TCRdb, first through fastp at Q25 and then through MiXCR, and only productive beta chains were kept. Duplicate CDR3 protein sequences are folded into a single record with the most common DNA and genes. The V and J calls reflect TCRdb's pipeline rather than the authors' work. For this sample there are about 320,000 distinct CDR3 sequences; roughly 60% appear just once. Roughly 10% of the sample belongs to the ten largest clones.

RNA from unsorted whole blood was extracted with TRIzol reagent, and germline DNA was obtained with the DNeasy Blood & Tissue kit. At the time of sampling, the patients had chronic HBV infection and had not received any treatment. Around 3.6 milliliters of peripheral blood were collected into K2EDTA tubes before surgery. On this clonotype itself: Its antigen target is currently unknown. No much larger clone is present one base from it, and per-base qualities are unavailable.

Sequenced input: peripheral blood. The sequence was obtained from a man aged 40-50 years with primary liver carcinoma and hepatitis B virus infection. The rearranged segments are TRBV5-4 and TRBJ2-7, and 13 junction bases match TRBD2. The CDR3 protein sequence reads: CARSHPTPGLAGAEQYF. The nucleotide sequence reads TGTGCCAGAAGCCATCCCACCCCAGGACTAGCGGGAGCCGAGCAGTACTTC.